The clone carrying this T cell receptor (beta chain) was recorded many times. Via MiXCR, TCRdb re-called the reads, giving one row per CDR3 protein. Here the sample spans a few hundred thousand distinct CDR3 sequences, approximately 25% being singletons. The data stem from a study of T cell repertoires in cytomegalovirus infection. Overall study context: CMV infection plus the matching HLA type was flagged by public TCR beta signatures.

The CDR3 sequence is 16 residues long. CDR1 LNHDA and CDR2 SQIVND come from the germline V gene (reference sequence). Trimming pared 5 bases from V and 1 base from J, leaving 18 bases between. The gene calls are TRBV19 and TRBJ2-7, with a weak D call TRBD2 (6 bases). This sequence originates from a human donor in good health (CMV status not recorded). Some clones in this sample may be carry-over from other donors' samples. The sequenced sample consisted of PBMCs. The CDR3 DNA is TGTGCCAGTAGTCCCATGGGGGACTCCGCGTCCTACGAGCAGTACTTC. This sequence encodes CASSPMGDSASYEQYF.